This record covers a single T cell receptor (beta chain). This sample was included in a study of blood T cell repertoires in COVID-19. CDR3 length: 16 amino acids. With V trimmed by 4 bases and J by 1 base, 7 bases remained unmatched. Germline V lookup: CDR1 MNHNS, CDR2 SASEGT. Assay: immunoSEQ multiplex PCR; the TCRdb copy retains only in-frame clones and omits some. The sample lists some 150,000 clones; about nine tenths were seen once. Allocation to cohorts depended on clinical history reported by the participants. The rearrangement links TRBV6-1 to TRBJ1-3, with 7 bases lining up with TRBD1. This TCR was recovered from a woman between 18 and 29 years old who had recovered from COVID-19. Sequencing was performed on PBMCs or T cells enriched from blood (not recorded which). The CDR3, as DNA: TGTGCCAGCAGTGCCCCCCGCAGGGGGTCTGGAAACACCATATATTTT. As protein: CASSAPRRGSGNTIYF.